Listed here are 14 T cell receptor beta chains from one sample, sequenced in a study of T cells in Graves' hyperthyroidism and ophthalmopathy. RNA transcripts gave rise to amplified TCR beta CDR3 regions. In the first-round RT-PCR of the TCR CDR3, the HTBI primer set was used. TCRdb itself ran the multiplex PCR reads through MiXCR, one entry per CDR3 protein. The repertoire holds hundreds of thousands of distinct CDR3 sequences, with less than 15% as singletons. The sample was blood. Receptor source: a woman aged 18-29 years with Graves' hyperthyroidism.

In its sample, this clonotype was seen many times. V and J are TRBV9 and TRBJ2-5; 9 bases match TRBD1. V was clipped by 0 bases and J by 5 bases; unmatched bases: 5. Per the germline V gene, CDR1 is SGDLS and CDR2 is YYNGEE. The CDR3 runs to 15 residues. The CDR3 DNA reads TGTGCCAGCAGCGTAGACGGACAGGGGCGCGAGACCCAGTACTTC. Translation gives CASSVDGQGRETQYF. Full variable domain (rest looked up from reference TRBV9 and TRBJ2-5): DSGVTQTPKHLITATGQRVTLRCSPRSGDLSVYWYQQSLDQGLQFLIQYYNGEERAKGNILERFSAQQFPDLHSELNLSSLELGDSALYFCASSVDGQGRETQYFGPGTRLLVL.

This clonotype was picked up many times. The genes are TRBV24-1 and TRBJ2-7; 7 nucleotides match TRBD1. Per germline, CDR1 KGHDR and CDR2 SFDVKD. The J segment lost 5 bases and the V segment lost 3 bases, leaving 12 bases of the junction unmatched. CDR3 length equals 16 residues. The CDR3 protein is CATSDPGQSPGDEQYF. The CDR3 DNA reads as TGTGCCACCAGTGATCCGGGACAGTCCCCTGGAGACGAGCAGTACTTC.

The sample holds many counts of this clonotype. The chain uses TRBV2 and TRBJ1-1; no clear D. The V gene lost 1 base and the J gene lost 7 bases, with 16 bases spanning the gap. This CDR3 comprises 15 residues. In germline, CDR1 is SNHLY, CDR2 FYNNEI. The CDR3, as DNA: TGTGCCAGCAGTGAAGAGGGAAGGGTGGTCAGTGAAGCTTTCTTT. This codes for CASSEEGRVVSEAFF. The full variable domain, with the rest looked up from reference TRBV2 and TRBJ1-1, is EPEVTQTPSHQVTQMGQEVILRCVPISNHLYFYWYRQILGQKVEFLVSFYNNEISEKSEIFDDQFSVERPDGSNFTLKIRSTKLEDSAMYFCASSEEGRVVSEAFFGQGTRLTVV.

In its sample, this clonotype was seen many times. The chain employs TRBV28 and TRBJ1-2; 10 bases match TRBD1. Trimming removed 10 bases from V and 7 bases from J; junction bases left unmatched: 6. This CDR3 comprises 12 residues. Per the germline V gene, CDR1 is MDHEN and CDR2 is SYDVKM. The CDR3 sequence: CATGDRGLGYTF. In nucleotides, the CDR3 is TGTGCCACAGGGGACAGGGGACTTGGCTACACCTTC.

In its sample, this clonotype was seen once. The CDR3 loop is CAISARGYGYTF. CDR3 coding DNA: TGTGCCATCAGCGCCCGGGGGTATGGCTACACCTTC. The gene calls are TRBV10-3 and TRBJ1-2; D might be TRBD1 (5 bases). This CDR3 has 12 amino acids. Germline V gene lookup returns CDR1 ENHRY and CDR2 SYGVKD. Trimming took off 6 bases at V and 5 bases at J, with 10 bases between the two ends.

This clonotype was counted at least ten times. The chain links TRBV10-3 to TRBJ2-1, with D perhaps matching TRBD1 or TRBD2 (5 bases each). CDR1 ENHRY and CDR2 SYGVKD come from the germline V gene. The germline V and J ends were trimmed by 3 bases and 6 bases, with 15 bases remaining between them. The CDR3 sequence is 15 residues long. The CDR3 reads CAISDRDLRGNEQFF. The CDR3 DNA follows: TGTGCCATCAGTGACAGGGACCTTAGGGGCAATGAGCAGTTCTTC.

This clonotype was counted ten times or more. The genes are TRBV7-2 and TRBJ2-3; D is possibly TRBD2 (6 bases). This CDR3 is built from 12 residues. Germline CDR1 is SGHTA and CDR2 is FQGNSA. The V and J ends lost 3 bases and 6 bases respectively, with 7 bases between them. CDR3 DNA sequence: TGTGCCAGCAGCTTCCGGGGGGATACGCAGTATTTT. It yields the protein CASSFRGDTQYF. The full variable domain, its missing parts supplied by reference TRBV7-2 and TRBJ2-3, is GAGVSQSPSNKVTEKGKDVELRCDPISGHTALYWYRQSLGQGLEFLIYFQGNSAPDKSGLPSDRFSAERTGGSVSTLTIQRTQQEDSAVYLCASSFRGDTQYFGPGTRLTVL.

The chain carries TRBV20-1 and TRBJ1-1; tentative D call: TRBD1 (5 bases). Looked up from germline, CDR1 is DFQATT and CDR2 is SNEGSKA (reference sequence). The CDR3 length is 13 residues. Trimming took 1 base from V and 3 from J, leaving 9 bases between them. The CDR3 DNA follows: TGCAGTGCTAGAGGAGGGGTGGACACTGAAGCTTTCTTT. It translates to CSARGGVDTEAFF.

This clonotype has a handful of counts. J is TRBJ2-2 and V is TRBV4-3; possibly TRBD1 or TRBD2 for D (5 bases each). The CDR3 totals 15 residues. The V end lost 0 bases, the J end lost 6 bases, and 11 bases lay between the germline ends. Germline V gene lookup returns CDR1 LGHNA and CDR2 YSLEER. CDR3 DNA sequence: TGCGCCAGCAGCCAAGATTGGGACGGCTCCGGGGAGCTGTTTTTT. As protein: CASSQDWDGSGELFF.

This clonotype was seen repeatedly, ten times or more. This chain uses TRBV5-4 with TRBJ1-1; D ambiguous. Trimming took off 2 bases at V and 8 bases at J, with 7 bases between the two ends. Germline CDR1 reads SGHNT; CDR2 reads YYREEE (reference sequence). The CDR3 runs 11 residues. The CDR3 protein is CASSLWEEAFF. The CDR3 region has the DNA TGTGCCAGCAGCTTATGGGAGGAAGCTTTCTTT.

This clonotype occurred many times. J is TRBJ1-1 and V is TRBV27; D perhaps matches TRBD1 (6 bases). Trimming cost V 6 bases and J 4 bases, with 12 bases left between them. This CDR3 has 13 amino acids. Germline CDR1 is MNHEY and CDR2 is SMNVEV (reference sequence). CDR3 coding DNA: TGTGCCAGCAGAAAGGCAGGGGCCACTGAAGCTTTCTTT. Protein: CASRKAGATEAFF.

This clonotype appeared a few times. This chain links TRBV18 with TRBJ2-3; 11 bases fit TRBD1. Trimming at V came to 6 bases and at J to 3 bases, leaving 5 bases not matched to a gene. Germline V gene data show CDR1 as KGHSH and CDR2 as LQKENI. This CDR3 region has 15 residues. The DNA for the CDR3 is TGTGCCAGCTCGACGGACAGGGGGCCAACAGATACGCAGTATTTT. Its protein product is CASSTDRGPTDTQYF.

As regards this clonotype: A much larger clone differs from this one at a single base, so this may be a read error. The chain couples TRBV11-2 to TRBJ1-2; 12 bases map to TRBD1. From germline, CDR1 is SGHAT and CDR2 FQNNGV. CDR3 length: 17 residues. J lost 2 bases, V lost 5 bases, and 9 bases had no gene match. The CDR3 nucleotides are TGTGCCAGCAGCCCAGGGGACAGGGGGCGCCCAAACTATGGCTACACCTTC. This codes for CASSPGDRGRPNYGYTF.

This clonotype was recorded a few times. The chain uses TRBV6-1 and TRBJ1-1; a weak D match, TRBD1 (6 bases). The CDR3 runs to 13 residues. Trimming left V 5 bases short and J 3 bases short, with 10 bases between. Germline V gives CDR1 MNHNS, CDR2 SASEGT. The CDR3, as DNA: TGTGCCAGCAGTCACAGGGATGACACTGAAGCTTTCTTT. Its translation is CASSHRDDTEAFF.